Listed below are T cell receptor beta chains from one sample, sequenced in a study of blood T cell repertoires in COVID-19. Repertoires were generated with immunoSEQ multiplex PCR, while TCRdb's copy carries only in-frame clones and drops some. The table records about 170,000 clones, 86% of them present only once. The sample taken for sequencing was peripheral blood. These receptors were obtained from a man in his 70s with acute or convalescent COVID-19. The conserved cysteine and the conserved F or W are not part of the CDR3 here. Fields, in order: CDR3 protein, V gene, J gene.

cdr3_aa: ASSSLDRALSTDTQY
v_call: TRBV28
j_call: TRBJ2-3

cdr3_aa: ASSAGGKGTDTQY
v_call: TRBV6-6
j_call: TRBJ2-3

cdr3_aa: ASSIDSGNTIY
v_call: TRBV18
j_call: TRBJ1-3

cdr3_aa: ASSRRVARGSEQY
v_call: TRBV5-4
j_call: TRBJ2-7

cdr3_aa: SSGGNTEAF
v_call: TRBV20-1
j_call: TRBJ1-1

cdr3_aa: ASSRQGAGEQY
v_call: TRBV18
j_call: TRBJ2-7

cdr3_aa: TSTHRPAEGSSTDTQY
v_call: TRBV1
j_call: TRBJ2-3

cdr3_aa: ASSYLDREETQY
v_call: TRBV6-2/TRBV6-3
j_call: TRBJ2-5

cdr3_aa: ASSVVDRGNTGELF
v_call: TRBV9
j_call: TRBJ2-2

cdr3_aa: ASSLRDRDAQY
v_call: TRBV6-2/TRBV6-3
j_call: TRBJ2-5

cdr3_aa: ASSGIGLAGGKTYEQY
v_call: TRBV11-2
j_call: TRBJ2-7

cdr3_aa: SVTASGRGDEQF
v_call: TRBV29-1
j_call: TRBJ2-1

cdr3_aa: ASSSSPRGGVNEKLF
v_call: TRBV7-6
j_call: TRBJ1-4

cdr3_aa: ASSSQGADTQY
v_call: TRBV10-1
j_call: TRBJ2-3

cdr3_aa: ASSGAATNEKLF
v_call: TRBV27
j_call: TRBJ1-4

cdr3_aa: ASTANWTRLETQY
v_call: TRBV7-2
j_call: TRBJ2-5

cdr3_aa: ASSVGIPGEWETQY
v_call: TRBV9
j_call: TRBJ2-5

cdr3_aa: ASSLANQGNTEAF
v_call: TRBV5-1
j_call: TRBJ1-1

cdr3_aa: ASSPSNSNQPQH
v_call: TRBV18
j_call: TRBJ1-5

cdr3_aa: AKKGGQGIYEQY
v_call: TRBV6-4
j_call: TRBJ2-7

cdr3_aa: ASSWGRDGYT
v_call: TRBV11-2
j_call: TRBJ1-2

cdr3_aa: ASRFETEAF
v_call: TRBV2
j_call: TRBJ1-1

cdr3_aa: ASSFGVGVFQETQY
v_call: TRBV7-6
j_call: TRBJ2-5

cdr3_aa: ASSLGSSGGEHEQF
v_call: TRBV11-3
j_call: TRBJ2-1

cdr3_aa: ASSELAGVTDTQY
v_call: TRBV6-1
j_call: TRBJ2-3

cdr3_aa: ASSPSGAGIETQY
v_call: TRBV6-5
j_call: TRBJ2-5

cdr3_aa: ASSLLRGLGETQY
v_call: TRBV7-2
j_call: TRBJ2-5

cdr3_aa: ASSRGSGANVLT
v_call: TRBV28
j_call: TRBJ2-6

cdr3_aa: AIQGEGYT
v_call: TRBV28
j_call: TRBJ1-2

cdr3_aa: ASSLEPGQGSNTEAF
v_call: TRBV28
j_call: TRBJ1-1

cdr3_aa: ASSFGWRGTNEQF
v_call: TRBV7-9
j_call: TRBJ2-1

cdr3_aa: ASTIDRGRPQH
v_call: TRBV12-3/TRBV12-4
j_call: TRBJ1-5

cdr3_aa: ASSLNSPLH
v_call: TRBV2
j_call: TRBJ1-6

cdr3_aa: ASSLKAGDTQY
v_call: TRBV4-3
j_call: TRBJ2-3

cdr3_aa: ASSFALVQETQY
v_call: TRBV6-5
j_call: TRBJ2-5

cdr3_aa: ASSLSGGTSGQETQY
v_call: TRBV7-6
j_call: TRBJ2-5

cdr3_aa: ASRPRSTEAF
v_call: TRBV12-3/TRBV12-4
j_call: TRBJ1-1

cdr3_aa: ASSFQGGYGYT
v_call: TRBV27
j_call: TRBJ1-2

cdr3_aa: ATYPRSITEAF
v_call: TRBV18
j_call: TRBJ1-1

cdr3_aa: ASSLGSNSYEQY
v_call: TRBV5-1
j_call: TRBJ2-7

cdr3_aa: AISERSSGTNDEQF
v_call: TRBV10-3
j_call: TRBJ2-1

cdr3_aa: ATSDPGTGGDEQF
v_call: TRBV24-1
j_call: TRBJ2-1

cdr3_aa: ASSYPPRVQF
v_call: TRBV6-2/TRBV6-3
j_call: TRBJ2-1

cdr3_aa: AGIPGQNTEAF
v_call: TRBV30
j_call: TRBJ1-1

cdr3_aa: ASSGAQTQY
v_call: TRBV10-2
j_call: TRBJ2-5